These T cell receptor beta chains were read from a single sample in a study of T cell changes during pregnancy in multiple sclerosis. The repertoire was sequenced with immunoSEQ multiplex PCR; TCRdb's copy has only in-frame clones and lacks some. The sample carries tens of thousands of clones, 85% to 95% recorded once. Sequencing was performed on CD4+ T cells from peripheral blood mononuclear cells, taken in the second trimester of pregnancy. The receptors were gathered from a female donor with multiple sclerosis, enrolled in a pregnancy study. CDR3s include the opening cysteine and the closing phenylalanine or tryptophan.

v_call: TRBV5-1
j_call: TRBJ1-2
cdr3_aa: CASSRGQGLGYGYTF

v_call: TRBV7-2
j_call: TRBJ2-7
cdr3_aa: CASSLRGQTISYEQYF

v_call: TRBV18
j_call: TRBJ2-7
cdr3_aa: CASSLRGYEQYF

v_call: TRBV5-8
j_call: TRBJ2-3
cdr3_aa: CASSSLAGPDTQYF

v_call: TRBV7-9
j_call: TRBJ1-1
cdr3_aa: CASSILQGAEAFF

v_call: TRBV2
j_call: TRBJ1-1
cdr3_aa: CASSGLQNTEAFF

v_call: TRBV13
j_call: TRBJ2-4
cdr3_aa: CASSLGQEGAVLKNIQYF

v_call: TRBV6-5
j_call: TRBJ1-5
cdr3_aa: CASSYSYSNQPQHF

v_call: TRBV19
j_call: TRBJ2-7
cdr3_aa: CASSIWTSGSLRSSYEQYF

v_call: TRBV6-1
j_call: TRBJ1-3
cdr3_aa: CASSEAGGQLSGNTIYF

v_call: TRBV27
j_call: TRBJ2-1
cdr3_aa: CASSLWATRGHDNEQFF

v_call: TRBV7-8
j_call: TRBJ1-4
cdr3_aa: CASSRGRQGAQEKLFF

v_call: TRBV5-6
j_call: TRBJ2-5
cdr3_aa: CASSLAPTGGRGTQYF

v_call: TRBV11-3
j_call: TRBJ2-3
cdr3_aa: CASSSRGTLVGTDTQYF

v_call: TRBV5-1
j_call: TRBJ2-7
cdr3_aa: CASSSSSGETYEQYF

v_call: TRBV6-5
j_call: TRBJ1-2
cdr3_aa: CASSYEAVRGYTF

v_call: TRBV5-1
j_call: TRBJ2-7
cdr3_aa: CASSFSGVTYEQYF

v_call: TRBV19
j_call: TRBJ2-5
cdr3_aa: CASSIRGGQETQYF

v_call: TRBV6-5
j_call: TRBJ1-5
cdr3_aa: CASRRGGLSNQPQHF

v_call: TRBV6-5
j_call: TRBJ2-1
cdr3_aa: CASSYRTSGKQFF

v_call: TRBV9
j_call: TRBJ1-1
cdr3_aa: CASSGSLLQGTEAFF

v_call: TRBV18
j_call: TRBJ1-1
cdr3_aa: CASSLLGLARNAEAFF

v_call: TRBV5-4
j_call: TRBJ1-1
cdr3_aa: CASSGGDRPNTEAFF

v_call: TRBV19
j_call: TRBJ1-2
cdr3_aa: CASAGTRHGYTF

v_call: TRBV20-1
j_call: TRBJ2-3
cdr3_aa: CSAGKLTQYF

v_call: TRBV7-2
j_call: TRBJ1-1
cdr3_aa: CASSSPRVGLTEAFF

v_call: TRBV7-8
j_call: TRBJ2-7
cdr3_aa: CASSFPGMPYEQYF

v_call: TRBV2
j_call: TRBJ2-1
cdr3_aa: CASSVYPNEQFF

v_call: TRBV11-3
j_call: TRBJ2-7
cdr3_aa: CASSLAFSYEQYF

v_call: TRBV18
j_call: TRBJ2-5
cdr3_aa: CASSPRFDQETQYF

v_call: TRBV28
j_call: TRBJ1-2
cdr3_aa: CASSDRYYGYTF

v_call: TRBV27
j_call: TRBJ2-2
cdr3_aa: CASRPGGANTGELFF

v_call: TRBV2
j_call: TRBJ2-7
cdr3_aa: CASSEYTSGPYEQYF

v_call: TRBV7-9
j_call: TRBJ1-4
cdr3_aa: CASSLTGEKLFF

v_call: TRBV5-1
j_call: TRBJ2-1
cdr3_aa: CASSFGQGGNEQFF

v_call: TRBV5-1
j_call: TRBJ1-1
cdr3_aa: CASTLQGATNTEAFF

v_call: TRBV5-4
j_call: TRBJ1-1
cdr3_aa: CASSPDGAGAFF

v_call: TRBV30
j_call: TRBJ1-1
cdr3_aa: CAWSVRDRSEAFF

v_call: TRBV5-4
j_call: TRBJ2-7
cdr3_aa: CASSLGVPGEQYF

v_call: TRBV9
j_call: TRBJ1-2
cdr3_aa: CASSVAVQGGPYGYTF

v_call: TRBV9
j_call: TRBJ1-1
cdr3_aa: CASSVTPRQNTEAFF

v_call: TRBV5-1
j_call: TRBJ2-3
cdr3_aa: CASSLDWGRGRVDTQYF

v_call: TRBV2
j_call: TRBJ1-5
cdr3_aa: CASTGLEADQPQHF

v_call: TRBV6-4
j_call: TRBJ2-1
cdr3_aa: CASSDLAGDYNEQFF

v_call: TRBV7-2
j_call: TRBJ2-2
cdr3_aa: CASRWASGELFF

v_call: TRBV5-8
j_call: TRBJ1-2
cdr3_aa: CASRLPRYGYTF

v_call: TRBV7-9
j_call: TRBJ2-5
cdr3_aa: CASSGFNFGGAGETQYF

v_call: TRBV9
j_call: TRBJ2-7
cdr3_aa: CASSTHTSGEQYF

v_call: TRBV2
j_call: TRBJ2-4
cdr3_aa: CASSEEGTGGAKNIQYF

v_call: TRBV29-1
j_call: TRBJ1-2
cdr3_aa: CSGGGPANYGYTF

v_call: TRBV7-9
j_call: TRBJ2-5
cdr3_aa: CASSFQGFEETQYF

v_call: TRBV5-1
j_call: TRBJ2-2
cdr3_aa: CASSPRPGLAGITGELFF

v_call: TRBV5-1
j_call: TRBJ2-7
cdr3_aa: CASSLAGRGEQYF

v_call: TRBV28
j_call: TRBJ2-1
cdr3_aa: CASRGDPHNEQFF